This T cell receptor beta chain was captured in a study of blood T cell repertoires in COVID-19. Study in general: The analysed material was cDNA or gDNA that came from T cells, B-cell-depleted T cells, or PBMCs.

Here immunoSEQ multiplex PCR was the method, and the copy in TCRdb shows in-frame clones only, minus some. The sample carries some 350,000 clones, approximately 87% recorded once. Germline V gene sequence: CDR1 SGHDT, CDR2 YYEEEE. There are 16 residues in the CDR3. Losses at the gene ends were 1 base for V and 4 bases for J; bases not matched to a gene: 4. This TCR was recovered from a woman aged 25 to 45 who had recovered from COVID-19. The rearrangement uses TRBV5-6 and TRBJ2-2; 10 positions agree with TRBD2. Sequenced sample: PBMCs or T cells enriched from blood (not recorded which). The CDR3 here is CASSLLAGGPTGELFF. The CDR3 nucleotides read TGTGCCAGCAGCTTGTTAGCGGGGGGCCCCACCGGGGAGCTGTTTTTT.